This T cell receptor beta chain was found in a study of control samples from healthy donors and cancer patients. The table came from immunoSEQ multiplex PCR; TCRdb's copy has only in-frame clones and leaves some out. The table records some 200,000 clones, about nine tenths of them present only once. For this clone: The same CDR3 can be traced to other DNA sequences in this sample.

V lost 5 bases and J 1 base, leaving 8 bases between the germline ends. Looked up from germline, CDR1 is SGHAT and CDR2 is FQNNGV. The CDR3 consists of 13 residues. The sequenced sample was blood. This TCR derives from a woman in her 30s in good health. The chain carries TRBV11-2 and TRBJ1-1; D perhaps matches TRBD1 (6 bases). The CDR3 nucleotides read TGTGCCAGCAGCCTGGGACAGAACACTGAAGCTTTCTTT. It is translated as CASSLGQNTEAFF. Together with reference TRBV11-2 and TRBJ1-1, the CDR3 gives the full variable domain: EAGVAQSPRYKIIEKRQSVAFWCNPISGHATLYWYQQILGQGPKLLIQFQNNGVVDDSQLPKDRFSAERLKGVDSTLKIQPAKLEDSAVYLCASSLGQNTEAFFGQGTRLTVV.